The 19 T cell receptor beta chains given below trace back to one sample, sequenced in a study of cytomegalovirus exposure and HLA in healthy donors (dated by TCRdb to between 2016 and 2019). Receptor amplification or capture employed the immunoSEQ multiplex PCR assay. Sourced from immuneACCESS, this table was stored by TCRdb with only in-frame sequences that have V and J called. A share of the clones is absent; for the studies checked, an unresolved V gene accounts for under half, and the remainder has no known explanation. The sample table lists some 200,000 clones, roughly 84% of them with a count of one. Around an eighth of the sample is in the top ten clones. What was sequenced was PBMCs. These receptor sequences come from a woman in her twenties or thirties in good health and CMV-seropositive.

There are a few counts of this clone. J is TRBJ2-5 and V is TRBV29-1; D gene ambiguous. Trimming stripped 3 bases from V and 2 bases from J, with 10 bases between. CDR1 is SQVTM and CDR2 is ANQGSEA in the germline V gene. The CDR3 consists of 13 residues. The CDR3 protein is CSVDSPGQETQYF. DNA of the CDR3: TGCAGCGTTGACTCTCCAGGACAAGAGACCCAGTACTTC. The full variable domain, its missing parts supplied by reference TRBV29-1 and TRBJ2-5, is SAVISQKPSRDICQRGTSLTIQCQVDSQVTMMFWYRQQPGQSLTLIATANQGSEATYESGFVIDKFPISRPNLTFSTLTVSNMSPEDSSIYLCSVDSPGQETQYFGPGTRLLVL.

This clone came up once. This chain connects TRBV15 to TRBJ2-4, with 7 bases aligning to TRBD2. Germline CDR1 LNHNV, CDR2 YYDKDF (reference sequence). The CDR3 has 14 residues. Trimming removed 0 bases from V and 8 bases from J; junction bases left unmatched: 4. In nucleotides, the CDR3 is TGTGCCACCAGCAGAGATCGGGGGGAGGACATTCAGTACTTC. Its protein is CATSRDRGEDIQYF.

V is TRBV9 and J is TRBJ2-5; tentative D call: TRBD2 (6 bases). The V and J ends lost 3 bases and 1 base respectively, with 13 bases between them. The CDR3 is 15 residues long. Germline CDR1 is SGDLS and CDR2 is YYNGEE. The CDR3 sequence is CASSAAGHLQETQYF. The CDR3 DNA follows: TGTGCCAGCAGCGCAGCGGGCCACCTCCAAGAGACCCAGTACTTC.

V is TRBV5-1 and J is TRBJ2-7, with TRBD2 identical over 12 bases. Germline values: CDR1 SGHRS, CDR2 YFSETQ. Trimming at V came to 3 bases and at J to 5 bases, leaving 3 bases not matched to a gene. The CDR3 extends over 14 amino acids. The CDR3 loop reads CASSSTSGSHEQYF. CDR3 DNA sequence: TGCGCCAGCAGCTCGACTAGCGGGAGCCACGAGCAGTACTTC.

The rearrangement links TRBV27 to TRBJ2-3; D remains ambiguous. V lost 4 bases, J lost 0 bases, and 8 bases lay in between. Looked up from germline, CDR1 is MNHEY and CDR2 is SMNVEV (reference sequence). The CDR3 has 14 amino acids. The CDR3 protein is CASSYTISTDTQYF. CDR3 DNA: TGTGCCAGCAGTTACACCATTAGCACAGATACGCAGTATTTT.

The chain carries TRBV2 and TRBJ1-4, with 8 nucleotides matching TRBD1. J was trimmed by 7 bases and V by 6 bases; bases with no gene match: 7. Germline V CDR1 and CDR2: SNHLY, FYNNEI. The CDR3 runs 14 residues. CDR3 amino acids: CASRQGALSEKLFF. CDR3 DNA: TGTGCCAGCAGGCAGGGGGCGTTAAGTGAAAAACTGTTTTTT.

CDR3 protein: CASSTDRGLYEQYF. For the CDR3, the DNA is TGCGCCAGCAGCACCGACAGGGGCCTATACGAGCAGTACTTC. The V gene is TRBV5-1, the J gene TRBJ2-7; 8 positions match TRBD1. The CDR3 runs 14 residues. Germline CDR1 is SGHRS and CDR2 is YFSETQ. Germline trimming cut 4 bases from V and 4 bases from J; bases unmatched to any gene: 7. Full variable domain (remainder filled in from reference TRBV5-1 and TRBJ2-7): KAGVTQTPRYLIKTRGQQVTLSCSPISGHRSVSWYQQTPGQGLQFLFEYFSETQRNKGNFPGRFSGRQFSNSRSEMNVSTLELGDSALYLCASSTDRGLYEQYFGPGTRLTVT.

The genes are TRBV27 and TRBJ1-2, with 11 bases identical to TRBD1. The V gene end was trimmed by 5 bases and the J gene end by 7 bases; junction bases not matched to a gene: 12. From germline, CDR1 is MNHEY and CDR2 SMNVEV (reference sequence). The CDR3 runs 16 residues. CDR3 sequence: CASSPTLGQGASGYTF. The CDR3 DNA follows: TGTGCCAGCAGTCCAACGCTCGGACAGGGGGCGAGTGGCTACACCTTC.

V usage is TRBV9 and J usage is TRBJ2-3; 11 nucleotides line up with TRBD2. The CDR3 is 14 residues long. V lost 3 bases and J lost 5; bases outside the gene matches: 2. Germline values: CDR1 SGDLS, CDR2 YYNGEE. The CDR3 is CASSGSGRGDTQYF. DNA of the CDR3: TGTGCCAGCAGCGGTAGCGGGAGGGGAGATACGCAGTATTTT. Complete variable domain (other parts from reference TRBV9 and TRBJ2-3): DSGVTQTPKHLITATGQRVTLRCSPRSGDLSVYWYQQSLDQGLQFLIQYYNGEERAKGNILERFSAQQFPDLHSELNLSSLELGDSALYFCASSGSGRGDTQYFGPGTRLTVL.

The CDR3 protein is CSAALVNEQFF. The CDR3 region has the DNA TGCAGTGCTGCACTCGTCAATGAGCAGTTCTTC. The genes are TRBV20-1 and TRBJ2-1; D is uncertain. There are 11 residues in the CDR3. V lost 5 bases, J lost 6 bases, and 8 bases lay in between. Germline assignment: CDR1 DFQATT and CDR2 SNEGSKA (reference sequence).

V gene TRBV6-1 combines with J gene TRBJ2-1; TRBD2 matches at 8 bases. V lost 5 bases and J lost 6; bases outside the gene matches: 9. The CDR3 has 15 amino acids. Germline V lookup: CDR1 MNHNS, CDR2 SASEGT. The CDR3: CASSLAGVALNEQFF. For the CDR3, the DNA is TGTGCCAGCAGTCTAGCGGGTGTGGCCCTCAATGAGCAGTTCTTC.

This clone was seen just once. The chain carries TRBV6-6 and TRBJ2-1; TRBD2 aligns across 8 bases. Unmatched junction bases numbered 9, after V lost 7 bases and J lost 7 bases. In germline, CDR1 is MNHNY, CDR2 SVGAGI (reference sequence). The CDR3 is 14 residues long. In nucleotides, the CDR3 is TGTGCCAGCAAAGTAGCGGGAAAGGGAAATGAGCAGTTCTTC. Protein sequence: CASKVAGKGNEQFF.

J is TRBJ2-5 and V is TRBV10-3, with 8 bases matching TRBD2. V lost 2 bases and J lost 1; bases outside the gene matches: 3. CDR3 length: 15 amino acids. Germline CDR1 and CDR2: ENHRY and SYGVKD. CDR3 sequence reads: CAISEPTSGQETQYF. The CDR3 DNA reads as TGTGCCATCAGTGAGCCAACTAGCGGCCAAGAGACCCAGTACTTC.

This sequence joins TRBV27 and TRBJ2-2; TRBD2 agrees at 7 bases. The V gene end was trimmed by 4 bases and the J gene end by 4 bases; junction bases not matched to a gene: 6. CDR1 is MNHEY and CDR2 is SMNVEV in the germline V gene (reference sequence). This CDR3 contains 15 residues. The CDR3 nucleotides are TGTGCCAGCAGTTGGGTGGGAGGGTCCACCGGGGAGCTGTTTTTT. Encoded protein: CASSWVGGSTGELFF.

This chain uses TRBV5-1 with TRBJ1-1; 8 bases agree with TRBD1. This CDR3 region has 13 residues. V trimming: 6 bases; J trimming: 3 bases; junction bases outside the gene matches: 4. Germline CDR1 and CDR2: SGHRS and YFSETQ. The CDR3: CASTTGGDTEAFF. The CDR3, as DNA: TGCGCCAGCACAACAGGGGGGGACACTGAAGCTTTCTTT. Filled out from reference TRBV5-1 and TRBJ1-1, the complete variable domain reads KAGVTQTPRYLIKTRGQQVTLSCSPISGHRSVSWYQQTPGQGLQFLFEYFSETQRNKGNFPGRFSGRQFSNSRSEMNVSTLELGDSALYLCASTTGGDTEAFFGQGTRLTVV.

The V gene is TRBV11-2, the J gene TRBJ2-2, with no clear D. V lost 4 bases and J lost 3, with 9 bases in between. This CDR3 is 14 amino acids long. The germline CDR1 and CDR2 sequences are SGHAT and FQNNGV. The CDR3: CASSSPLDTGELFF. The CDR3 bases are TGTGCCAGCAGCTCCCCCCTAGACACCGGGGAGCTGTTTTTT.

The V and J genes are TRBV11-3 and TRBJ2-1; 11 bases line up with TRBD2. Germline-derived CDR1 and CDR2 are SGHNT and YENEEA. The CDR3 is made up of 15 amino acids. The ends lost 1 base at V and 4 bases at J; junction bases unmatched: 0. As DNA, the CDR3 is TGTGCCAGCAGCTTAGGGACTAGCGGGTACAATGAGCAGTTCTTC. Its protein is CASSLGTSGYNEQFF. Combining the CDR3 with reference TRBV11-3 and TRBJ2-1 gives the whole variable domain EAGVVQSPRYKIIEKKQPVAFWCNPISGHNTLYWYLQNLGQGPELLIRYENEEAVDDSQLPKDRFSAERLKGVDSTLKIQPAELGDSAVYLCASSLGTSGYNEQFFGPGTRLTVL.

This rearrangement joins TRBV27 to TRBJ2-7; 9 positions match TRBD1. Per the germline V gene, CDR1 is MNHEY and CDR2 is SMNVEV (reference sequence). The CDR3 spans 15 residues. V lost 6 bases, J lost 4 bases, and 10 bases stayed unmatched. The CDR3 sequence: CASSLLGDRDYEQYF. As DNA, the CDR3 is TGTGCCAGCAGCTTACTGGGGGACAGGGATTACGAGCAGTACTTC.

The J gene is TRBJ2-1, the V gene TRBV5-1, with D tentatively TRBD2 (6 bases). The CDR3 totals 15 residues. Germline lookup yields CDR1 SGHRS and CDR2 YFSETQ. V gave up 6 bases and J gave up 2 bases, with 15 bases separating them. This chain's CDR3 is CASTLQTSTYNEQFF. The DNA of the CDR3 is TGCGCCAGCACCTTACAAACTAGCACCTACAATGAGCAGTTCTTC.